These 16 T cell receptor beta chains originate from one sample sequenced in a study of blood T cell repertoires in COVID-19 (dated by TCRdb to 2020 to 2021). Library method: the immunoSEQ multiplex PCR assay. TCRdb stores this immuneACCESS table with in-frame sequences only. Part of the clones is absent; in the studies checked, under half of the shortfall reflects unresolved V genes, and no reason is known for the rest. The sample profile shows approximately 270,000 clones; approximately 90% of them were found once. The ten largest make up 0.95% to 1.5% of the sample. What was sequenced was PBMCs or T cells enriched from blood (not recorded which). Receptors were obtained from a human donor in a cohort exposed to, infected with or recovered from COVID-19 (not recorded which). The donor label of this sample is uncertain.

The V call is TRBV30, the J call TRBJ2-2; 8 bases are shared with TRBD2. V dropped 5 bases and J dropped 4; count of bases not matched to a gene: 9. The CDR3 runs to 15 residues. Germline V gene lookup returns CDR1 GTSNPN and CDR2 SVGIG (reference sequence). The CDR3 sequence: CAWSRLAQATGELFF. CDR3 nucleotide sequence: TGTGCCTGGTCTCGACTAGCGCAGGCCACCGGGGAGCTGTTTTTT. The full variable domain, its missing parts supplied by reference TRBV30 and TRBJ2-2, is SQTIHQWPATLVQPVGSPLSLECTVEGTSNPNLYWYRQAAGRGLQLLFYSVGIGQISSEVPQNLSASRPQDRQFILSSKKLLLSDSGFYLCAWSRLAQATGELFFGEGSRLTVL.

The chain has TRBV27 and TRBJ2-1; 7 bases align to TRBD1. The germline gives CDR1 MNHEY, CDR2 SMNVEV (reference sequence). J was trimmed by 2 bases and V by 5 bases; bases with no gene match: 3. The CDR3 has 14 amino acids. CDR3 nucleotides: TGTGCCAGCAGTCCGGGACAGACCTACAATGAGCAGTTCTTC. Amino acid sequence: CASSPGQTYNEQFF.

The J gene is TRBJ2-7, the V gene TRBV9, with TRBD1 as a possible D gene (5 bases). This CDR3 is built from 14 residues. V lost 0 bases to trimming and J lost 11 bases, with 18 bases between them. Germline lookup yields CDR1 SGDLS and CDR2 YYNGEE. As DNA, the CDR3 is TGTGCCAGCAGCGTAGGGGGCAGTCCTGACTCCGAGTACTTC. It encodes CASSVGGSPDSEYF.

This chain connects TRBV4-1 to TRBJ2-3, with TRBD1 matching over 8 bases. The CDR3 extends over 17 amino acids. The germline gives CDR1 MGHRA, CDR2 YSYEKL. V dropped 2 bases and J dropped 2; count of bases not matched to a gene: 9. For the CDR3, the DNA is TGCGCCAGCAGCCAACCCCTCAGGGGGCGGGACACAGATACGCAGTATTTT. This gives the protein CASSQPLRGRDTDTQYF.

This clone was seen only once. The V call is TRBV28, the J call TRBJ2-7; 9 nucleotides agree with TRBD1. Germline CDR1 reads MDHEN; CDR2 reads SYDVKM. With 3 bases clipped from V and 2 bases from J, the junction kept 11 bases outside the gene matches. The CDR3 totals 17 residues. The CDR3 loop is CASSFVVLGQGTYEQYF. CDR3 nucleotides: TGTGCCAGCAGTTTTGTTGTACTGGGACAGGGAACCTACGAGCAGTACTTC.

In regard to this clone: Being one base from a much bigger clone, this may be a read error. The CDR3 here is CASSRQGDTEAFF. The DNA for the CDR3 is TGTGCCAGCAGCCGACAGGGGGACACTGAAGCTTTCTTT. The chain carries TRBV7-3 and TRBJ1-1; 9 bases are a match to TRBD1. Per germline, CDR1 SGHTA and CDR2 FQGTGA. J lost 3 bases, V lost 5 bases, and 1 base had no gene match. This CDR3 spans 13 amino acids.

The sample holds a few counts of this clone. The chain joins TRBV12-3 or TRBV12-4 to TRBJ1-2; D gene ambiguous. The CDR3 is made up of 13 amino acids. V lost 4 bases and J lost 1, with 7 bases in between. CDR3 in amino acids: CASSYGDNYGYTF. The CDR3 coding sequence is TGTGCCAGCAGTTACGGGGATAACTATGGCTACACCTTC.

CDR3 region: CAIQPGLNTEAFF. DNA of the CDR3: TGTGCCATCCAACCGGGTCTGAACACTGAAGCTTTCTTT. This rearrangement joins TRBV5-4 to TRBJ1-1, with no clear D. With 9 bases removed from V and 0 bases from J, the gap between germline ends came to 12 bases. CDR1 SGHNT and CDR2 YYREEE come from the germline V gene (reference sequence). The CDR3 totals 13 residues.

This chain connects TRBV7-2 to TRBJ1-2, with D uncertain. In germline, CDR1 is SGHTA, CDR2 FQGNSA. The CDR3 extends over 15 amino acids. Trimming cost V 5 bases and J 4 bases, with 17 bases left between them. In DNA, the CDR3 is TGTGCCAGCAGCCTAACGCGGGGAGGAGGCTATGGCTACACCTTC. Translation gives CASSLTRGGGYGYTF.

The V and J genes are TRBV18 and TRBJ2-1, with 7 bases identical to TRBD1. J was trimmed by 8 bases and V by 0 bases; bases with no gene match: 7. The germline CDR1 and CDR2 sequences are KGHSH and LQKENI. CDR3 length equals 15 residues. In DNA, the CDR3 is TGTGCCAGCTCACCACCTAGACCAGGGGGAGATGAGCAGTTCTTC. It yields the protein CASSPPRPGGDEQFF.

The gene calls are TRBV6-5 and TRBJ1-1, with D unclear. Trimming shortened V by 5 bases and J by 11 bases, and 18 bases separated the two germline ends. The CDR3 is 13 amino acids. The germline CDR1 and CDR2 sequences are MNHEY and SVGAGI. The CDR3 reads CASSPNFQTGAFF. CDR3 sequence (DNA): TGTGCCAGCAGTCCAAATTTTCAGACTGGGGCTTTCTTT.

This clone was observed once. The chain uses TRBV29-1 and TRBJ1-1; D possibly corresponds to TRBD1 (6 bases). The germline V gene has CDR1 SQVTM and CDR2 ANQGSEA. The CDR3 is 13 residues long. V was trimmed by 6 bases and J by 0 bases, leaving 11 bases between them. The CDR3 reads CSVQGWVNTEAFF. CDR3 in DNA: TGCAGCGTCCAGGGGTGGGTGAACACTGAAGCTTTCTTT.

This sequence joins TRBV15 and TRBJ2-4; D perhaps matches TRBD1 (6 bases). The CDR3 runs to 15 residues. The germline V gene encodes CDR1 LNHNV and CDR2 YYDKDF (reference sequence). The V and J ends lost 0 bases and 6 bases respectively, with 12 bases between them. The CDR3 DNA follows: TGTGCCACCAGCAGAGATCGGACAGAGTTAAACATTCAGTACTTC. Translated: CATSRDRTELNIQYF.

The chain's CDR3 is CAWISRLSNYGYTF. For the CDR3, the DNA is TGTGCCTGGATATCGAGGCTATCTAACTATGGCTACACCTTC. This sequence joins TRBV30 and TRBJ1-2; D is ambiguous. In germline, CDR1 is GTSNPN, CDR2 SVGIG (reference sequence). This CDR3 is built from 14 residues. The V gene lost 4 bases and the J gene lost 0 bases, with 12 bases spanning the gap.

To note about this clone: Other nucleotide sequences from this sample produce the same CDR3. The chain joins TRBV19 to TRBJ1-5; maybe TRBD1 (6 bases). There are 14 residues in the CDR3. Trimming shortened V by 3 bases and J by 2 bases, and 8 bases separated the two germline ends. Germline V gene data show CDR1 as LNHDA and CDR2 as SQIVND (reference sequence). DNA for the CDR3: TGTGCCAGTAGTATTGCAGGGGGCAATCAGCCCCAGCATTTT. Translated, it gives CASSIAGGNQPQHF. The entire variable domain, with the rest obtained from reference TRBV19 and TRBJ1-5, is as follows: DGGITQSPKYLFRKEGQNVTLSCEQNLNHDAMYWYRQDPGQGLRLIYYSQIVNDFQKGDIAEGYSVSREKKESFPLTVTSAQKNPTAFYLCASSIAGGNQPQHFGDGTRLSIL.

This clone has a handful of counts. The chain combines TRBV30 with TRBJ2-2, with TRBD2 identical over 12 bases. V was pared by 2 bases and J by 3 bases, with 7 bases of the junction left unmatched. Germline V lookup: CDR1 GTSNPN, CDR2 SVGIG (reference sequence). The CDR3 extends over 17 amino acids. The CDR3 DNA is TGTGCCTGGAGTTCCGGACTAGCGGGGATTCACACCGGGGAGCTGTTTTTT. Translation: CAWSSGLAGIHTGELFF.